These T cell receptor beta chains were read from a single sample in a study of blood T cell repertoires in COVID-19. Assay used: immunoSEQ multiplex PCR; TCRdb lists only in-frame clones, some missing. The table shows about 300,000 clones, with 70% to 90% occurring only once. Sequenced sample: PBMCs or T cells enriched from blood (not recorded which). Every receptor here comes from a man in his thirties or forties who had recovered from COVID-19. The CDR3 runs from the conserved cysteine through the conserved F or W. A D gene is named only where the DNA matches it firmly. A clone size is listed for some rows: how often the clone was seen (once, few, many), or a class if it is expanded.

j_call d_call v_call clone_size cdr3_nt cdr3_aa
TRBJ2-2 . TRBV21-1 . TGTGCCAGCAGCTATGTGTTTGACAGGGCCACCGGGGAGCTGTTTTTT CASSYVFDRATGELFF
TRBJ1-2 . TRBV5-4 . TGTGCCAGCAGTGATTGGGTTGCGGAGGGCTACACCTTC CASSDWVAEGYTF
TRBJ1-5 . TRBV11-2 . TGTGCCAGCAGCTTAGACGCAGGGGCCTGGAGCAATCAGCCCCAGCATTTT CASSLDAGAWSNQPQHF
TRBJ2-3 TRBD2 TRBV5-1 . TGCGCCAGCAGCCTCGGACTAGGACGCACAGATACGCAGTATTTT CASSLGLGRTDTQYF
TRBJ2-1 TRBD2 TRBV11-2 . TGTGCCAGCAGCTTAGATCGTAGCGGGAGAGTATATGAGCAGTTCTTC CASSLDRSGRVYEQFF
TRBJ2-7 TRBD1 TRBV19 few TGTGCCAGTAGTACAAAACCCGGGACAGGTCAACACGAGCAGTACTTC CASSTKPGTGQHEQYF
TRBJ1-6 . TRBV6-6 . TGTGCCAGCACCTGGACTGAGAGCTCCTATAATTCACCCCTCCACTTT CASTWTESSYNSPLHF
TRBJ2-3 TRBD2 TRBV28 . TGTGCCAGCAGACCGACGGGACTAGCGGGGACAGTGGATACGCAGTATTTT CASRPTGLAGTVDTQYF
TRBJ2-7 . TRBV27 . TGTGCCAGCAGTTTGGGGGGTTTCTACGAGCAGTACTTC CASSLGGFYEQYF
TRBJ2-3 TRBD1 TRBV4-1 . TGCGCCAGCAGCCAAGGAGTTGACAGGGGTAGCACAGATACGCAGTATTTT CASSQGVDRGSTDTQYF
TRBJ2-2 TRBD2 TRBV2 . TGTGCCAGCAGTTCGGGGGGATTCACCGGGGAGCTGTTTTTT CASSSGGFTGELFF
TRBJ2-7 . TRBV7-2 . TGTGCCAGCAGCGCGGGCATTGGGCAACTTGGTGCCTACGAGCAGTACTTC CASSAGIGQLGAYEQYF
TRBJ1-2 . TRBV7-6 . TGTGCCAGCAGCCCCCCGGGACTTCGTGGCTACACCTTC CASSPPGLRGYTF
TRBJ1-1 . TRBV6-5 once TGTGCCAGCATAGCTACGCGGATCTTGAACACTGAAGCTTTCTTT CASIATRILNTEAFF
TRBJ1-5 . TRBV6-5 . TGTGCCAGCAGAGCGGGGCAGGGAAATCAGCCCCAGCATTTT CASRAGQGNQPQHF
TRBJ2-7 TRBD2 TRBV18 . TGTGCCAGCTCACCCCAGCGGGACTCCTACGAGCAGTACTTC CASSPQRDSYEQYF
TRBJ2-1 . TRBV19 . TGTGCCAGTACAGGGGGGAGCTCCTACAATGAGCAGTTCTTC CASTGGSSYNEQFF
TRBJ1-3 . TRBV7-9 . TGTGCCAGCAGCACCCGGACTGGTGGAAACACCATATATTTT CASSTRTGGNTIYF
TRBJ2-7 TRBD1 TRBV7-9 . TGTGCCAGCAGCTTCTCACAGGGGCCGCCCTACGAGCAGTACTTC CASSFSQGPPYEQYF
TRBJ2-3 TRBD1 TRBV29-1 . TGCAGCGTCTCACCGGGACAGGGGGGATCAGATACGCAGTATTTT CSVSPGQGGSDTQYF
TRBJ1-5 . TRBV6-5 many TGTGCCAGCAGGGCAGGGTGGATGGATCAGCCCCAGCATTTT CASRAGWMDQPQHF